This is a list of T cell receptor beta chains from one sample in a study of sequential checkpoint blockade in melanoma. Assay used: immunoSEQ multiplex PCR; TCRdb lists only in-frame clones, some missing. This sample carries about 8,200 clones, 50% to 75% of them seen once, and the ten largest clones take roughly 15%. Material: CD8+ T cells sorted from blood (inferred from file names), obtained from a patient given nivolumab and ipilimumab in sequence. These receptors all stem from a human donor with melanoma. Each CDR3 is given without its conserved first and last residue.

v_call: TRBV6-6; cdr3_length: 11; j_call: TRBJ2-7; cdr3_aa: ASGPNRGSEQY
v_call: TRBV28; cdr3_length: 12; j_call: TRBJ2-7; cdr3_aa: ASSQGLAEYEQY
v_call: TRBV19; cdr3_length: 12; j_call: TRBJ2-7; cdr3_aa: ASSATGTYFTPY
v_call: TRBV7-9; cdr3_length: 13; j_call: TRBJ1-1; cdr3_aa: ASSADRETDTEAF
v_call: TRBV7-9; cdr3_length: 12; j_call: TRBJ2-7; cdr3_aa: ASSFSGQGYEQY
v_call: TRBV18; cdr3_length: 12; j_call: TRBJ2-7; cdr3_aa: ASSNSGGSYEQY
v_call: TRBV18; cdr3_length: 13; j_call: TRBJ2-7; cdr3_aa: ASSVSGQNSYEQY
v_call: TRBV30; cdr3_length: 11; j_call: TRBJ1-2; cdr3_aa: ACNDRSYYGYT
v_call: TRBV4-3; cdr3_length: 11; j_call: TRBJ2-7; cdr3_aa: ASSQGSGYEQY
v_call: TRBV11-3; cdr3_length: 10; j_call: TRBJ2-7; cdr3_aa: ASSGLGYEQY
v_call: TRBV10-3; cdr3_length: 10; j_call: TRBJ1-1; cdr3_aa: AIRGGDTEAF
v_call: TRBV4-1; cdr3_length: 12; j_call: TRBJ1-2; cdr3_aa: ASSQTGGAYGYT
v_call: TRBV27; cdr3_length: 11; j_call: TRBJ2-7; cdr3_aa: ASSYSTGYEQY
v_call: TRBV25-1; cdr3_length: 9; j_call: TRBJ2-7; cdr3_aa: ASSESHEQY
v_call: TRBV29-1; cdr3_length: 13; j_call: TRBJ2-1; cdr3_aa: SFCSGDSSYNEQF
v_call: TRBV5-4; cdr3_length: 9; j_call: TRBJ1-1; cdr3_aa: ASSLSTEAF